These 18 T cell receptor beta chains share one sample of origin, sequenced in a study of blood T cell repertoires in COVID-19. TCRdb's copy holds only in-frame clones and misses some; the assay was immunoSEQ multiplex PCR. The sample holds about 200,000 clones, roughly 86% seen once. The sequenced material came from peripheral blood. These receptors originate from a woman between 40 and 55 years old with acute or convalescent COVID-19.

This clone showed up just once. The chain has TRBV29-1 and TRBJ2-5; 14 bases are shared with TRBD2. V was pared by 8 bases and J by 1 base, with 9 bases of the junction left unmatched. The CDR3 totals 16 residues. Germline-derived CDR1 and CDR2 are SQVTM and ANQGSEA. The CDR3: CSSPGLAGAGQETQYF. The CDR3 DNA reads as TGCAGCTCCCCGGGACTAGCGGGAGCCGGCCAAGAGACCCAGTACTTC.

V and J are TRBV19 and TRBJ2-1, with 9 positions matching TRBD2. The CDR3 consists of 15 residues. Trimming took 5 bases from V and 9 from J; bases not matched to a gene: 11. Germline assignment: CDR1 LNHDA and CDR2 SQIVND (reference sequence). The CDR3 spells CASSRGTSPLREQFF. The CDR3 DNA reads TGTGCCAGTAGTCGCGGGACTAGCCCCCTACGTGAGCAGTTCTTC.

The CDR3 loop reads CASSSGGFKPQHF. In DNA form, the CDR3 reads TGTGCCAGCAGCTCAGGGGGTTTCAAGCCCCAGCATTTT. The rearrangement links TRBV7-9 to TRBJ1-5; 7 bases line up with TRBD1. The germline gives CDR1 SEHNR, CDR2 FQNEAQ (reference sequence). Trimming removed 4 bases from V and 8 bases from J; junction bases left unmatched: 5. The CDR3 totals 13 residues.

This clone occurred a few times. The chain has TRBV6-5 and TRBJ2-2, with D perhaps matching TRBD2 (7 bases). The CDR3 sequence is 15 residues long. V gave up 3 bases and J gave up 4 bases, with 12 bases separating them. Germline-derived CDR1 and CDR2 are MNHEY and SVGAGI. The CDR3 bases are TGTGCCAGCAGTTATGGGGGGGCCGTCACCGGGGAGCTGTTTTTT. Translated, it gives CASSYGGAVTGELFF.

The J gene is TRBJ1-6, the V gene TRBV20-1, with D possibly matching TRBD1 (5 bases). The ends were cut back, 3 bases at V and 6 bases at J, with 9 bases in the middle. CDR3 length equals 13 residues. Germline CDR1 is DFQATT and CDR2 is SNEGSKA (reference sequence). For the CDR3, the DNA is TGCAGTGCTAGTAGACAGCCTAATTCACCCCTCCACTTT. Its protein is CSASRQPNSPLHF.

The V and J genes are TRBV7-8 and TRBJ2-3; no firm D call. The CDR3 loop spans 12 amino acids. Looked up from germline, CDR1 is SGHVS and CDR2 is FQNEAQ. Trimming cost V 5 bases and J 3 bases, with 6 bases left between them. DNA for the CDR3: TGTGCCAGCAGCCCTATGACAGATACGCAGTATTTT. Protein: CASSPMTDTQYF.

This clone has a count of ten or more. The chain employs TRBV7-2 and TRBJ1-2, with 9 positions matching TRBD1. The germline V gene encodes CDR1 SGHTA and CDR2 FQGNSA. This CDR3 region has 17 residues. The V and J ends lost 1 base and 3 bases, in that order; junction bases with no gene match: 9. CDR3 protein: CASSLDIWGQGDYGYTF. Written as DNA, the CDR3 is TGTGCCAGCAGCTTAGATATCTGGGGACAGGGCGACTATGGCTACACCTTC.

The gene calls are TRBV5-1 and TRBJ1-1; 8 positions agree with TRBD1. Trimming at V came to 4 bases and at J to 3 bases, leaving 8 bases not matched to a gene. The CDR3 is 15 residues long. Germline CDR1 and CDR2: SGHRS and YFSETQ. In DNA, the CDR3 is TGCGCCAGCAGCCCCACAGGGGGAGAGGACACTGAAGCTTTCTTT. Its protein is CASSPTGGEDTEAFF.

The chain uses TRBV19 and TRBJ2-2, with D possibly TRBD2 on 6 matching bases. CDR1 is LNHDA, CDR2 SQIVND, per germline (reference sequence). CDR3 length: 14 amino acids. Trimming pared 1 base from V and 4 bases from J, leaving 7 bases between. CDR3 nucleotides: TGTGCCAGTAGTATAGTCGGGAGCACCGGGGAGCTGTTTTTT. This encodes CASSIVGSTGELFF. The full variable domain, its missing parts supplied by reference TRBV19 and TRBJ2-2, is DGGITQSPKYLFRKEGQNVTLSCEQNLNHDAMYWYRQDPGQGLRLIYYSQIVNDFQKGDIAEGYSVSREKKESFPLTVTSAQKNPTAFYLCASSIVGSTGELFFGEGSRLTVL.

The chain couples TRBV4-3 to TRBJ2-7; D might be TRBD1 (6 bases). V lost 4 bases and J 2 bases, leaving 12 bases between the germline ends. CDR1 LGHNA and CDR2 YSLEER come from the germline V gene. The CDR3 runs 14 residues. The CDR3 region has the DNA TGCGCCAGCAGCCCATATGGGGGCCCCTACGAGCAGTACTTC. It yields the protein CASSPYGGPYEQYF.

V is TRBV11-2 and J is TRBJ2-5, with 7 bases that match TRBD1. Germline lookup yields CDR1 SGHAT and CDR2 FQNNGV. V lost 6 bases and J lost 4; bases outside the gene matches: 14. This CDR3 region has 16 residues. The DNA of the CDR3 is TGTGCCAGCAGGCGCTTAAGGGGGCTCGGGGCAGAGACCCAGTACTTC. It yields the protein CASRRLRGLGAETQYF.

The chain uses TRBV4-3 and TRBJ2-1; 9 nucleotides align to TRBD2. The CDR3 has 13 residues. Germline CDR1 and CDR2: LGHNA and YSLEER. Trimming removed 2 bases from V and 10 bases from J; junction bases left unmatched: 3. The CDR3 reads CASSQFLAGEQFF. The CDR3, as DNA: TGCGCCAGCAGCCAATTTCTAGCGGGAGAGCAGTTCTTC.

The rearrangement links TRBV6-2 or TRBV6-3 to TRBJ2-3; 10 bases match TRBD2. The CDR3 extends over 16 amino acids. The germline V gene has CDR1 MNHEY and CDR2 SVGEGT. V dropped 4 bases and J dropped 4; count of bases not matched to a gene: 8. In nucleotides, the CDR3 is TGTGCCAGCAGTTCCATTCTAGCGGGAGAGGCAGATACGCAGTATTTT. This gives the protein CASSSILAGEADTQYF.

The chain is built from TRBV5-4 and TRBJ1-2, with D maybe TRBD1 (6 bases). Germline V gene data show CDR1 as SGHNT and CDR2 as YYREEE (reference sequence). The CDR3 is 15 residues long. V was shortened by 4 bases and J by 7 bases, with 20 bases between the two germline ends. The DNA for the CDR3 is TGTGCCAGCAGCAGCCCGAGTCAGGGGAGAGCTGGCTACACCTTC. This translates into CASSSPSQGRAGYTF.

This clone was counted between two and nine times. The rearrangement joins TRBV4-1 to TRBJ2-7; the D gene is possibly TRBD2 (7 bases). V shed 6 bases and J shed 6 bases, with 21 bases lying between them. This CDR3 contains 15 residues. Germline values: CDR1 MGHRA, CDR2 YSYEKL. The CDR3 loop reads CASRSEGGGLREQYF. The CDR3, as DNA: TGCGCCAGCAGATCGGAGGGCGGGGGCCTACGCGAGCAGTACTTC.

V gene TRBV6-5 combines with J gene TRBJ2-1, with D possibly TRBD1 on 5 matching bases. Trimming pared 6 bases from V and 9 bases from J, leaving 15 bases between. The CDR3 extends over 13 amino acids. Germline V CDR1 and CDR2: MNHEY, SVGAGI. CDR3 amino acids: CASRGLRATEQFF. For the CDR3, the DNA is TGTGCCAGCAGGGGGCTCAGGGCGACTGAGCAGTTCTTC.

This clone showed up just once. The chain links TRBV3-1 (or the pseudogene TRBV3-2) to TRBJ1-1, with D possibly being TRBD1 (5 bases). CDR1 is LGHDT, CDR2 YNNKEL, per germline (reference sequence). CDR3 size: 14 residues. V was clipped by 2 bases and J by 4 bases, with 11 bases between them. The CDR3 DNA reads as TGTGCCAGCAGCCAACAGGGAACGACCACTGAAGCTTTCTTT. Translation gives CASSQQGTTTEAFF.

The gene calls are TRBV19 and TRBJ1-5; 10 bases map to TRBD1. This CDR3 is built from 19 residues. Germline V gives CDR1 LNHDA, CDR2 SQIVND (reference sequence). Trimming cost V 10 bases and J 3 bases; bases outside gene matches: 21. CDR3 coding DNA: TGTGCCACAAGATTAACCGGGACAGGGGTGAAGGGCTCCAATCAGCCCCAGCATTTT. It yields the protein CATRLTGTGVKGSNQPQHF.